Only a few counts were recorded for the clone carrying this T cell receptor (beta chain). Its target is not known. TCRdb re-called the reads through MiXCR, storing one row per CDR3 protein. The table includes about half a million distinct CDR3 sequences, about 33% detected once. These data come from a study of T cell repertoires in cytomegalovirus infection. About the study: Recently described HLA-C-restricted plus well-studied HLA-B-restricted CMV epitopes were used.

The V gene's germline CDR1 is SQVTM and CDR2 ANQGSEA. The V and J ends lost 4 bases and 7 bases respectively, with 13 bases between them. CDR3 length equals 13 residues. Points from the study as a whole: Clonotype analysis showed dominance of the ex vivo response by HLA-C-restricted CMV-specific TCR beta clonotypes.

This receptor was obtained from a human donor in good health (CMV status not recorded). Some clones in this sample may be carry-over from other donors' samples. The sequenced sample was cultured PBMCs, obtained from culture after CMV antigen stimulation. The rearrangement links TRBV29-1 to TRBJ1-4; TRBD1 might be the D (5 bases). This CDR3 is CSVGGTRREKLFF. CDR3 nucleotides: TGCAGCGTTGGTGGGACCCGCCGTGAAAAACTGTTTTTT.